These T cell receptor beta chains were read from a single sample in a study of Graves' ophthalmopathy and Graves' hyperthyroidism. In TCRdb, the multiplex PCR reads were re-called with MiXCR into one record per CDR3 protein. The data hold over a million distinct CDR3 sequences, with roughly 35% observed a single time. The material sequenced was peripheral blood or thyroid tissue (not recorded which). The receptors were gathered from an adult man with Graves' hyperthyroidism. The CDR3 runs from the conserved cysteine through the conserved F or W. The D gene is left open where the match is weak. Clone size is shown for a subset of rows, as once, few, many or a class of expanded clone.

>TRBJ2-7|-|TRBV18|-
TGTGCCAGCTCACCCCTCTTGGGGGGGAAGGGGGCTGGCAAGCAGTACTTC
CASSPLLGGKGAGKQYF
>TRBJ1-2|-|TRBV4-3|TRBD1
TGCGCCAGCAGCCAAGGGACAGGGGGCGCTTATGTCTATGGCTACACCTTC
CASSQGTGGAYVYGYTF
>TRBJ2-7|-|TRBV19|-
TGTGCCAGTAGTATAGACGGCCCTTGGGAGAGCTCCTACGAGCAGTACTTC
CASSIDGPWESSYEQYF
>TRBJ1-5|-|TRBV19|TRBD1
TGTGCCAGTAGTGAGGAGGGACAGGGATTCAATCAGCCCCAGCATTTT
CASSEEGQGFNQPQHF
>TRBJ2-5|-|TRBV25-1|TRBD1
TGTGACATCAACCGGGACAGGGGGCAAGAGACCCAGTACTTC
CDINRDRGQETQYF
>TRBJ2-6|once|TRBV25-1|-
TGTGCCAGCAGTGGAGGGCTTGGGGCCAACGTCCTGACTTTC
CASSGGLGANVLTF
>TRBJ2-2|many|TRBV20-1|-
TGCAGTGCTAGAGATGTCGGGGCGAACACCGGGGAGCTGTTTTTT
CSARDVGANTGELFF
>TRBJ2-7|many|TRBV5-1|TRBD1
TGCGCCAGCAGCCTCCGGACAGGGGAGGCCTACGAGCAGTACTTC
CASSLRTGEAYEQYF
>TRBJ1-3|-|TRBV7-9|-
TGTGCCAGCAGCCAAGGGGAAAACACCATATATTTT
CASSQGENTIYF
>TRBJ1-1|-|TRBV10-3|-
TGTGCCATCAGTGAGTCGTACTTACCTTTCTTT
CAISESYLPFF
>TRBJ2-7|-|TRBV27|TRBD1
TGTGCCAGCAGTGGCGGTGGACAGGGGAGGGCCTACGAGCAGTACTTC
CASSGGGQGRAYEQYF
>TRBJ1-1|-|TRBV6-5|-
TGTGCCAGCAGTTATTTTGGGGCAGGTCCAGACACTGAAGCTTTCTTT
CASSYFGAGPDTEAFF
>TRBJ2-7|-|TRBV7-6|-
TGTGCCAGCAGCTCCACCGACGGGAGCATGGGCGAGCAGTACTTC
CASSSTDGSMGEQYF
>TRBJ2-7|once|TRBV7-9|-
TGTGCCAGCACACCGTCTTTAGCCCCCTACGAGCAGTACTTC
CASTPSLAPYEQYF
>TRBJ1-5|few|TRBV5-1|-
TGCGCCAGCAGCTTGAACCCGAGGGGCGAGAGCAATCAGCCCCAGCATTTT
CASSLNPRGESNQPQHF
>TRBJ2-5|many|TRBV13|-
TGTGCCAGCAGCTTTTATTGGGTAGGAGGGCAAGAGACCCAGTACTTC
CASSFYWVGGQETQYF
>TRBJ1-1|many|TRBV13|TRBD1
TGTGCCAGCAGACGGACAGGGCCTGAAGCTTTCTTT
CASRRTGPEAFF